Below, one T cell receptor (beta chain) is given with its context. The target of this receptor is not known. Base-call qualities are not available, and no considerably larger clone is one nucleotide away. Library method: the immunoSEQ multiplex PCR assay. The table comes from immuneACCESS by way of TCRdb, which keeps in-frame sequences with V and J called. Part of the clones is missing from these tables; in studies checked, under half for an unresolved V gene and the rest for unknown reasons. This sample gives about 13,000 clones in total; about 85% of them show up just once. The ten largest clones add up to roughly 1.4% of the sample. The record originates from a study of tumour-infiltrating T cells in Burkitt lymphoma (dated by TCRdb to about 2020). With regard to the full study: When TCR repertoire data were correlated with clinical outcome, productive clonality turned out to predict both overall and progression-free survival, independent of established prognosticators, age at diagnosis among them.

The CDR3 goes from the cysteine to the phenylalanine over 15 residues. Of all the DNA, just the CDR3 is kept, 45 bases in frame from base 1. Ends trimmed: V by 5 bases, J by 11 bases; bases unmatched to a gene: 14. The germline V gene yields SGHAT for CDR1 and FQNNGV for CDR2. This TCR was sampled from a human donor with diffuse large B-cell lymphoma. The sequenced material came from tumor tissue. The V and J segments used are TRBV11-2 and TRBJ1-4; the junction holds 7 bases that match TRBD1. The nucleotides read TGTGCCAGCAGCCAACGACAGGGTGAGAGGAGGAAACTGTTTTTT. This translates into CASSQRQGERRKLFF.